The clone carrying this T cell receptor beta chain was found a few times. Its antigen is not known. CDR3 size: 15 residues. Germline trimming cut 5 bases from V and 2 bases from J; bases unmatched to any gene: 5. Per the germline V gene, CDR1 is SNHLY and CDR2 is FYNNEI. Unique molecular identifiers were used in preparing the TCRbeta library. TCRdb recomputed calls from the PCR reads with MiXCR, one row per CDR3 protein. The sample shows 800,000 to 1,000,000 distinct CDR3 sequences, about 29% of them seen only once. This sample is part of a study of T-cell reconstitution after alpha-beta-depleted transplantation in children. Study-wide findings and caveats: Reportedly, roughly two months post-transplant, alpha-beta T cells arose from several hundred expanded graft clones.

The sequence was collected from a boy in the first two years of life who had a stem cell transplant for SCID, so the T cells may come from the graft donor. The chain couples TRBV2 to TRBJ2-2; 7 bases agree with TRBD1. The sequencing used PBMCs, mostly from graft donor cells, collected 360 days after TCRalphabeta/CD19-depleted stem cell transplant. The CDR3 nucleotides are TGTGCCAGCAGTTGGCAGGGGGTAAACACCGGGGAGCTGTTTTTT. This sequence encodes CASSWQGVNTGELFF.